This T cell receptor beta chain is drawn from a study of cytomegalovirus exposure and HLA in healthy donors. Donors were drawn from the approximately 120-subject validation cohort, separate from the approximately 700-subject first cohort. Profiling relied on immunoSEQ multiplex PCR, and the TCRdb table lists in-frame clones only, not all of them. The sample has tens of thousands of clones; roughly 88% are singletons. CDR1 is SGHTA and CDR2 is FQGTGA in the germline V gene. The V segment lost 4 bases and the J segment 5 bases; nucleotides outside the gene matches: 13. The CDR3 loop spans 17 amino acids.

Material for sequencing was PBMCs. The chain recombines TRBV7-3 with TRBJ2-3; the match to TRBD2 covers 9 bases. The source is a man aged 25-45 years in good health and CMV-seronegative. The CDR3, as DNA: TGTGCCAGCAGCTCCCCTGGGGGCGGGAGGGCCATAGATACGCAGTATTTT. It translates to CASSSPGGGRAIDTQYF.